Below are 20 T cell receptor beta chains sequenced from a single sample in a study of CD8+ T cells in alopecia areata. Treatment specified: oral pan-JAK inhibitor, 5-10 mg twice daily. Extraction and reverse transcription of RNA yielded cDNA as the sequencing template. The protocol was immunoSEQ multiplex PCR, while the TCRdb copy is restricted to in-frame clones and leaves out a portion. The sample lists roughly 100,000 clones, over 75% occurring once. The sequences come from CD8+ T cells sorted from blood, collected between weeks 30 and 35, from a patient treated with tofacitinib. The receptors derive from a human donor with alopecia areata.

V is TRBV6-1 and J is TRBJ2-7, with D possibly called TRBD1 or TRBD2 (6 bases each). The CDR3 runs 17 residues. Trimming stripped 2 bases from V and 4 bases from J, with 21 bases between. Germline V CDR1 and CDR2: MNHNS, SASEGT. The CDR3, as DNA: TGTGCCAGCAGTGAACCCATCCCGCGGGACAAAGCTTACGAGCAGTACTTC. Translating gives CASSEPIPRDKAYEQYF.

The rearrangement joins TRBV7-8 to TRBJ1-4; 8 nucleotides match TRBD1. CDR1 and CDR2 from the germline V gene are SGHVS and FQNEAQ. J gave up 4 bases and V 7 bases, and 14 bases lay outside the gene matches. The CDR3 spans 17 residues. This chain's CDR3 is CASNPGVRGRNNEKLFF. The CDR3 DNA follows: TGTGCCAGCAACCCCGGAGTCAGGGGGCGTAATAATGAAAAACTGTTTTTT.

The rearrangement uses TRBV7-6 and TRBJ2-2; TRBD1 agrees at 9 bases. Germline CDR1 is SGHVS and CDR2 is FNYEAQ. V lost 4 bases to trimming and J lost 6 bases; unmatched junction nucleotides: 12. The CDR3 contains 17 residues. CDR3 in DNA: TGTGCCAGCAGCTCCCGACAGGGGGAAGGCGACGCCGGGGAGCTGTTTTTT. Its protein product is CASSSRQGEGDAGELFF. The full variable domain, rest sourced from reference TRBV7-6 and TRBJ2-2, is GAGVSQSPRYKVTKRGQDVALRCDPISGHVSLYWYRQALGQGPEFLTYFNYEAQQDKSGLPNDRFSAERPEGSISTLTIQRTEQRDSAMYRCASSSRQGEGDAGELFFGEGSRLTVL.

The chain recombines TRBV5-6 with TRBJ1-4; D is unresolved. The CDR3 runs 17 residues. V was clipped by 4 bases and J by 0 bases, with 16 bases between them. CDR1 and CDR2 (germline): SGHDT, YYEEEE. CDR3 sequence reads: CASSPGRGQATNEKLFF. The CDR3 DNA reads as TGTGCCAGCAGCCCGGGTCGGGGTCAGGCAACTAATGAAAAACTGTTTTTT.

The chain employs TRBV11-2 and TRBJ1-4; possible D gene TRBD1, 5 bases. This CDR3 spans 19 amino acids. In germline, CDR1 is SGHAT, CDR2 FQNNGV. The V end was cut by 6 bases, the J end by 7 bases, with 30 bases between. DNA for the CDR3: TGTGCCAGCAGTCCTATGCCCCTGGGGAGAGGAGGGGATACTGAAAAACTGTTTTTT. Translated: CASSPMPLGRGGDTEKLFF.

The rearrangement uses TRBV27 and TRBJ2-3; unclear D gene. Between the trimmed V and J ends, which lost 5 bases and 0 bases, there was a span of 9 bases. Per germline, CDR1 MNHEY and CDR2 SMNVEV (reference sequence). The CDR3 totals 14 residues. CDR3 nucleotide sequence: TGTGCCAGCAGTCCTAGGTCCAGCACAGATACGCAGTATTTT. Translated: CASSPRSSTDTQYF.

The chain joins TRBV7-9 to TRBJ2-5, with 12 bases matching TRBD1. Germline CDR1 and CDR2: SEHNR and FQNEAQ (reference sequence). The CDR3 spans 16 residues. V trimming: 1 base; J trimming: 6 bases; junction bases outside the gene matches: 6. For the CDR3, the DNA is TGTGCCAGCAGCTTAGGACCGGGACAGGGGGCGAAGACCCAGTACTTC. It encodes CASSLGPGQGAKTQYF.

This clone was detected once. The CDR3, as DNA: TGTGCCAGCAGCTTAGAGCACGGGGTTTCCTACGAGCAGTACTTC. This encodes CASSLEHGVSYEQYF. The chain is built from TRBV11-2 and TRBJ2-7, with D perhaps matching TRBD2 (5 bases). V was clipped by 0 bases and J by 1 base, with 10 bases between them. Per germline, CDR1 SGHAT and CDR2 FQNNGV. This CDR3 comprises 15 residues.

The chain joins TRBV7-8 to TRBJ2-7; no firm D call. CDR1 and CDR2 from the germline V gene are SGHVS and FQNEAQ. The ends were cut back, 6 bases at V and 2 bases at J, with 11 bases in the middle. This CDR3 has 13 amino acids. CDR3 nucleotide sequence: TGTGCCAGCAGTCCTGGGTCGGCCTACGAGCAGTACTTC. Amino acid sequence: CASSPGSAYEQYF.

This chain connects TRBV11-2 to TRBJ2-2, with no clear D. This CDR3 region has 18 residues. V was clipped by 5 bases and J by 0 bases, with 19 bases between them. Looked up from germline, CDR1 is SGHAT and CDR2 is FQNNGV. This CDR3 reads CASSPRHQSISNTGELFF. The CDR3 DNA is TGTGCCAGCAGCCCACGACACCAATCAATCTCGAACACCGGGGAGCTGTTTTTT.

The chain recombines TRBV14 with TRBJ2-2; D may be TRBD1 (7 bases). CDR3 length: 16 residues. Deletions cut 0 bases from V and 4 bases from J, with 12 bases between. Germline V lookup: CDR1 SGHDN, CDR2 FVKESK. DNA for the CDR3: TGTGCCAGCAGCCAAGATCCAGGGGGGAGCACCGGGGAGCTGTTTTTT. This translates into CASSQDPGGSTGELFF.

CDR3 DNA: TGTGCCAGCAGCCAAATTCCGGGACTGACCGGGGAGCTGTTTTTT. As protein: CASSQIPGLTGELFF. The genes are TRBV14 and TRBJ2-2, with TRBD2 as a possible D gene (6 bases). CDR3 size: 15 residues. Trimming took 2 bases from V and 5 from J, leaving 12 bases between them. Germline CDR1 and CDR2: SGHDN and FVKESK.

The chain has TRBV7-9 and TRBJ2-7; 9 bases map to TRBD1. The CDR3 runs 14 residues. The germline V gene encodes CDR1 SEHNR and CDR2 FQNEAQ (reference sequence). The V and J ends lost 6 bases and 3 bases, in that order; junction bases with no gene match: 6. The CDR3 loop reads CASSRTGGNYEQYF. The CDR3 bases are TGTGCCAGCAGTCGCACAGGGGGCAACTACGAGCAGTACTTC.

The chain recombines TRBV9 with TRBJ2-1, with a weak D call TRBD1 (6 bases). Trimming stripped 4 bases from V and 0 bases from J, with 14 bases between. There are 16 residues in the CDR3. Germline loops: CDR1 SGDLS, CDR2 YYNGEE. The CDR3 coding sequence is TGTGCCAGCAGCCCCCCGACAGGCCTCTCCTACAATGAGCAGTTCTTC. As protein: CASSPPTGLSYNEQFF.

The chain combines TRBV6-1 with TRBJ2-7, with D hard to call. Germline loops: CDR1 MNHNS, CDR2 SASEGT. V lost 0 bases and J lost 9, with 6 bases in between. This CDR3 comprises 11 residues. CDR3 sequence: CASSEALWQYF. As DNA, the CDR3 is TGTGCCAGCAGTGAAGCTTTATGGCAGTACTTC.

The rearrangement links TRBV9 to TRBJ1-1, with 8 bases that match TRBD1. The CDR3 spans 16 residues. CDR1 is SGDLS and CDR2 is YYNGEE in the germline V gene. Trimming removed 2 bases from V and 1 base from J; junction bases left unmatched: 7. CDR3: CASSVDYRGTNTEAFF. The CDR3 nucleotides are TGTGCCAGCAGCGTGGATTACAGGGGGACGAACACTGAAGCTTTCTTT.

This chain links TRBV5-4 with TRBJ2-7; either TRBD1 or TRBD2 may fit D (5 bases each). Germline values: CDR1 SGHNT, CDR2 YYREEE (reference sequence). The CDR3 extends over 15 amino acids. Trimming shortened V by 4 bases and J by 2 bases, and 16 bases separated the two germline ends. CDR3 nucleotide sequence: TGTGCCAGCAGCGGCTGGGGGTGGTCCCCCTACGAGCAGTACTTC. This encodes CASSGWGWSPYEQYF.

The chain is built from TRBV10-3 and TRBJ2-1, with D hard to call. Trimming left V 1 base short and J 0 bases short, with 7 bases between. The CDR3 extends over 15 amino acids. Germline assignment: CDR1 ENHRY and CDR2 SYGVKD. CDR3 coding DNA: TGTGCCATCAGTGAGTTGGAGAGCTCCTACAATGAGCAGTTCTTC. This codes for CAISELESSYNEQFF.

V and J are TRBV9 and TRBJ1-2, with D unresolved. Trimming stripped 4 bases from V and 8 bases from J, with 12 bases between. This CDR3 has 12 amino acids. The germline V gene has CDR1 SGDLS and CDR2 YYNGEE. CDR3 region: CASSSRPFGYTF. The CDR3 coding sequence is TGTGCCAGCAGCTCCCGGCCATTCGGCTACACCTTC.

The chain employs TRBV7-9 and TRBJ2-1; a weak D match, TRBD1 (5 bases). Trimming left V 6 bases short and J 3 bases short, with 18 bases between. The CDR3 totals 16 residues. Germline CDR1 SEHNR, CDR2 FQNEAQ (reference sequence). CDR3 in amino acids: CASRPKSGYRYNEQFF. CDR3 coding DNA: TGTGCCAGCAGGCCTAAATCAGGGTACCGCTACAATGAGCAGTTCTTC.